The 10 T cell receptor beta chains below were found in one sample sequenced in a study of CD8+ T cells in alopecia areata. Treatment given: oral pan-JAK inhibitor, 5-10 mg twice daily. The authors extracted RNA and reverse transcribed it into cDNA as the sequencing template. TCRdb keeps only in-frame clones here, not all; method: immunoSEQ multiplex PCR. Here the sample spans approximately 170,000 clones, approximately 57% being singletons. The sequencing used CD4+ T cells sorted from blood, collected at week 24, from a patient treated with tofacitinib. These receptors all stem from a human donor with alopecia areata.

This clone has a handful of counts. V is TRBV29-1 and J is TRBJ1-1; D uncertain. The V end was cut by 4 bases, the J end by 1 base, with 7 bases between. CDR3 size: 12 residues. The germline CDR1 and CDR2 sequences are SQVTM and ANQGSEA. CDR3 in amino acids: CSVVPANTEAFF. Here the CDR3 DNA reads TGCAGCGTTGTCCCAGCGAACACTGAAGCTTTCTTT.

Only a few counts were recorded for this clone. The same CDR3 can be traced to other DNA sequences in this sample. The chain couples TRBV29-1 to TRBJ1-1, with D unclear. The CDR3 sequence is 10 residues long. Trimming removed 7 bases at V and 2 bases at J, with 5 bases between. From germline, CDR1 is SQVTM and CDR2 ANQGSEA. The CDR3 region is CSADNTEAFF. Written as DNA, the CDR3 is TGCAGCGCAGATAACACTGAAGCTTTCTTT.

CDR3 amino acids: CATQTQYF. The CDR3 coding sequence is TGTGCCACCCAGACCCAGTACTTC. This chain links TRBV15 with TRBJ2-5; no firm D call. Trimming left V 8 bases short and J 6 bases short, with 1 base between. The CDR3 runs 8 residues. In germline, CDR1 is LNHNV, CDR2 YYDKDF (reference sequence).

The genes are TRBV10-3 and TRBJ1-5; possible D gene TRBD1, 6 bases. Per germline, CDR1 ENHRY and CDR2 SYGVKD. The CDR3 contains 13 residues. With 5 bases removed from V and 8 bases from J, the gap between germline ends came to 13 bases. The CDR3 coding sequence is TGTGCCATCAGTACAGGGAGTACGGAGCCCCAGCATTTT. Its translation: CAISTGSTEPQHF.

Here the CDR3 DNA reads TGCAGCGTTGAAGATTCGAGACTCAGGAGCTCCTACAATGAGCAGTTCTTC. Encoded protein: CSVEDSRLRSSYNEQFF. The V call is TRBV29-1, the J call TRBJ2-1; D not certain. The CDR3 loop spans 17 amino acids. V was clipped by 0 bases and J by 0 bases, with 15 bases between them. The V gene's germline CDR1 is SQVTM and CDR2 ANQGSEA.

The chain is built from TRBV29-1 and TRBJ1-2; 7 bases fit TRBD1. Germline V CDR1 and CDR2: SQVTM, ANQGSEA. The CDR3 sequence is 14 residues long. The V and J ends lost 0 bases and 3 bases, in that order; junction bases with no gene match: 4. CDR3 in DNA: TGCAGCGTTGAAGAGGAGACAGGGTACTATGGCTACACCTTC. Translated, it gives CSVEEETGYYGYTF.

This clone has only one observation. V is TRBV2 and J is TRBJ2-1; D unclear. Germline assignment: CDR1 SNHLY and CDR2 FYNNEI. CDR3 size: 12 residues. Trimming left V 6 bases short and J 5 bases short, with 8 bases between. The CDR3 bases are TGTGCCAGCAGCCCGACCGACAATGAGCAGTTCTTC. Its translation: CASSPTDNEQFF.

The table lists this clone with a few counts. This CDR3 is CASSMSSGVGYEQYF. CDR3 DNA sequence: TGTGCCAGTAGTATGAGTTCAGGTGTGGGCTACGAGCAGTACTTC. The J gene is TRBJ2-7, the V gene TRBV19; D gene ambiguous. The CDR3 has 15 amino acids. In germline, CDR1 is LNHDA, CDR2 SQIVND (reference sequence). Trimming took 3 bases from V and 3 from J, leaving 15 bases between them.

This clone has a handful of counts. The chain uses TRBV30 and TRBJ1-5; 8 bases match TRBD1. Germline V gene sequence: CDR1 GTSNPN, CDR2 SVGIG (reference sequence). This CDR3 contains 16 residues. J was trimmed by 3 bases and V by 0 bases; bases with no gene match: 7. CDR3: CAWSVSWGQVNQPQHF. The CDR3 coding sequence is TGTGCCTGGAGTGTAAGCTGGGGACAGGTCAATCAGCCCCAGCATTTT.

This sequence joins TRBV18 and TRBJ1-2; the D is unclear. V was pared by 6 bases and J by 9 bases, with 17 bases between. This CDR3 is built from 13 residues. The V gene's germline CDR1 is KGHSH and CDR2 LQKENI. For the CDR3, the DNA is TGTGCCAGCTCGCCCGGGGAGGCAGCCAGCTACACCTTC. It translates to CASSPGEAASYTF.